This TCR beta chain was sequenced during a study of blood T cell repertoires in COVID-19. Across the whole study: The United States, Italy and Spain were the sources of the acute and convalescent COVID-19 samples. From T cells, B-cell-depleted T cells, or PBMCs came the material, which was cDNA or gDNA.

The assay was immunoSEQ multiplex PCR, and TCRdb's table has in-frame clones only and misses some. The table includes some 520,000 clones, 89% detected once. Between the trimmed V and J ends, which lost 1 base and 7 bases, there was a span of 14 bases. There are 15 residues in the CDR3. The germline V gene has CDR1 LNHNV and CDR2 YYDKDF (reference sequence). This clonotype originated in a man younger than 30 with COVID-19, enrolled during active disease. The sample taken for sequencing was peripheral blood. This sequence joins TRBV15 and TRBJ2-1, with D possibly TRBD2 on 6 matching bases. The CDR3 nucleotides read TGTGCCACCAGCAGAGTCCCCGTCGGGGGTAATGAGCAGTTCTTC. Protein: CATSRVPVGGNEQFF.